This TCR beta chain is from a study of post-analysis software for immune sequencing data. Study findings and constraints: Five or six TRBV segments, TRBV5-6, TRBV5-1 and TRBV20-1 among them, were found more frequent in patients than controls.

Unique molecular identifiers were built into the TCR beta cDNA libraries. TCRdb called the PCR reads again in MiXCR, with one record for every CDR3 protein. The table shows hundreds of thousands of distinct CDR3 sequences, with roughly 47% occurring only once. The CDR3 consists of 15 residues. The junction had 8 bases not matched to a gene; V was cut back by 5 bases and J by 4 bases. As concerns this clonotype: Antigen specificity is unknown.

The material sequenced was blood. J is TRBJ2-5 and V is TRBV12-3 or TRBV12-4; 9 bases match TRBD2. The receptor comes from a girl under 18 with multiple sclerosis. CDR3 in amino acids: CASSPTGTSLETQYF. CDR3 DNA: TGTGCCAGCAGTCCTACCGGGACTAGCTTAGAGACCCAGTACTTC.